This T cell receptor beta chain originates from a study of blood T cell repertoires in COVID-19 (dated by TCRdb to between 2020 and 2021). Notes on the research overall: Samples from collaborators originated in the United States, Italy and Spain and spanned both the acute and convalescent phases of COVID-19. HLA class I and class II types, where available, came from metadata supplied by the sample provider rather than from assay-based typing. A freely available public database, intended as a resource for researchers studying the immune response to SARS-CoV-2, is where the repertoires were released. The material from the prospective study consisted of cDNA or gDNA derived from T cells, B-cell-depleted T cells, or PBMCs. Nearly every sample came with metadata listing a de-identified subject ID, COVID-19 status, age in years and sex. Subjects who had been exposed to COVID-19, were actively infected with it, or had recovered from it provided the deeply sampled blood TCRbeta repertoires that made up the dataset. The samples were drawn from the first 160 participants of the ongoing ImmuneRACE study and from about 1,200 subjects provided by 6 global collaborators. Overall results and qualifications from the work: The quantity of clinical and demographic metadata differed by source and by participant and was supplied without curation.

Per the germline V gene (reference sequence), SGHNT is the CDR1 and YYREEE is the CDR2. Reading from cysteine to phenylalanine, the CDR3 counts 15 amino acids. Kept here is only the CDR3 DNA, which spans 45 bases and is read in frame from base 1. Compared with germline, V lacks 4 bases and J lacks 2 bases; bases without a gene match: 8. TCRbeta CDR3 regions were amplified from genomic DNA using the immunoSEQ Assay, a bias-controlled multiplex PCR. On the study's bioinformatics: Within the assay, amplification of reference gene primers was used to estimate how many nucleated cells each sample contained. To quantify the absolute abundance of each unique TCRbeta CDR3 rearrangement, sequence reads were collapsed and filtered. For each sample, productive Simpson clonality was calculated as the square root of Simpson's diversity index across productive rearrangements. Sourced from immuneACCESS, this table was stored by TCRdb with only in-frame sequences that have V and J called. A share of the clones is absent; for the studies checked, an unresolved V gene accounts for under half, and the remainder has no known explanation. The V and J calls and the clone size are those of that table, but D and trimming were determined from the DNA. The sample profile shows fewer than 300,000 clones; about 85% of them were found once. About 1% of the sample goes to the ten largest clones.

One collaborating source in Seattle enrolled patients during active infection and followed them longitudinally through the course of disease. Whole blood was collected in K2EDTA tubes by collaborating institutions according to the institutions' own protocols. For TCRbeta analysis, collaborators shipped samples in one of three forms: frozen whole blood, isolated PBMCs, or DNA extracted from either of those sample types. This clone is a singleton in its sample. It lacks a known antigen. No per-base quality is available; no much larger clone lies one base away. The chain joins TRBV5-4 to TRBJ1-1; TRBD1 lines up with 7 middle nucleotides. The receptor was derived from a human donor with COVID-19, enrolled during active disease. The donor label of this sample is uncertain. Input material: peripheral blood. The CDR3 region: CASSIRQGGNTEAFF. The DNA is TGTGCCAGCAGCATCCGACAGGGAGGAAACACTGAAGCTTTCTTT.